These 14 T cell receptor beta chains were all obtained from the same sample, sequenced in a study of shared clonotypes between healthy human individuals. Profiling relied on immunoSEQ multiplex PCR, and the TCRdb table lists in-frame clones only, not all of them. The table includes about 2,500,000 clones, 85% to 95% detected once. Sequencing input: naive CD4+ T cells sorted from blood. Subset denoted: CD45RA+ positively selected. These receptors came from a young man in good health.

The V and J genes are TRBV30 and TRBJ2-3; D possibly corresponds to TRBD2 (5 bases). Germline-derived CDR1 and CDR2 are GTSNPN and SVGIG (reference sequence). V lost 3 bases, J lost 4 bases, and 8 bases lay in between. This CDR3 has 12 amino acids. The CDR3 DNA is TGTGCCTGGAGCGGGGAACCAGATACGCAGTATTTT. Translated, it gives CAWSGEPDTQYF.

Note on this clone: One end of the junction fails to match germline, which may point to a read error. V is TRBV7-3 and J is TRBJ2-1, with D possibly TRBD1 on 5 matching bases. CDR3 length equals 12 residues. From germline, CDR1 is SGHTA and CDR2 FQGTGA. The chain's CDR3 is CASSPGASARIF. CDR3 nucleotide sequence: TGTGCCAGCAGCCCTGGGGCCTCGGCGAGGATCTTC.

This chain links TRBV5-1 with TRBJ1-2; D remains ambiguous. Germline-derived CDR1 and CDR2 are SGHRS and YFSETQ. V shed 4 bases and J shed 7 bases, with 8 bases lying between them. The CDR3 spans 11 residues. The DNA for the CDR3 is TGCGCCAGCAGCGGCAGTGGTGGCTACACCTTC. It is translated as CASSGSGGYTF.

The chain combines TRBV18 with TRBJ1-5, with 8 bases fitting TRBD1. Per germline, CDR1 KGHSH and CDR2 LQKENI. The CDR3 loop spans 15 amino acids. V shed 4 bases, J shed 11 bases, and the junction held 13 bases outside the gene matches. The CDR3: CASSRAGQGAESQHF. CDR3 coding DNA: TGTGCCAGCTCACGTGCCGGACAGGGTGCGGAGTCCCAGCATTTT.

The chain couples TRBV2 to TRBJ1-4; a weak D match, TRBD1 (5 bases). V was trimmed by 7 bases and J by 0 bases, leaving 9 bases between them. CDR3 length equals 14 residues. Germline values: CDR1 SNHLY, CDR2 FYNNEI. The CDR3 DNA is TGTGCCAGCAATAAGGACACAACTAATGAAAAACTGTTTTTT. Amino acids: CASNKDTTNEKLFF.

The chain employs TRBV5-1 and TRBJ1-1, with 9 positions matching TRBD1. The CDR3 totals 15 residues. From germline, CDR1 is SGHRS and CDR2 YFSETQ. Trimming removed 3 bases from V and 1 base from J; junction bases left unmatched: 4. In DNA form, the CDR3 reads TGCGCCAGCAGCTATTGGACAGGGGCGAACACTGAAGCTTTCTTT. Translated: CASSYWTGANTEAFF.

This rearrangement joins TRBV7-2 to TRBJ2-7; TRBD2 matches 7 bases. Germline V gene data show CDR1 as SGHTA and CDR2 as FQGNSA. V shed 1 base, J shed 3 bases, and the junction held 6 bases outside the gene matches. This CDR3 is 15 amino acids long. The CDR3 region has the DNA TGTGCCAGCAGCTTAGATAGCGGGCCAGACTACGAGCAGTACTTC. Translated, it gives CASSLDSGPDYEQYF.

This chain connects TRBV7-2 to TRBJ2-7; 9 bases are a match to TRBD2. V shed 6 bases, J shed 6 bases, and the junction held 15 bases outside the gene matches. From germline, CDR1 is SGHTA and CDR2 FQGNSA. CDR3 length equals 16 residues. Here the CDR3 reads CASSQPSGRKAVEQYF. In nucleotides, the CDR3 is TGTGCCAGCAGTCAACCCAGCGGGAGGAAGGCCGTCGAGCAGTACTTC.

The chain recombines TRBV27 with TRBJ1-1, with D possibly TRBD1 on 5 matching bases. The ends were cut back, 6 bases at V and 3 bases at J, with 14 bases in the middle. This CDR3 is 14 amino acids long. Germline CDR1 is MNHEY and CDR2 is SMNVEV (reference sequence). The DNA of the CDR3 is TGTGCCAGCAGCTCGGACGGGGCCTACACTGAAGCTTTCTTT. This encodes CASSSDGAYTEAFF.

This chain connects TRBV5-1 to TRBJ1-4, with a weak D call TRBD1 (5 bases). V was shortened by 5 bases and J by 0 bases, with 23 bases between the two germline ends. This CDR3 has 19 residues. Per germline, CDR1 SGHRS and CDR2 YFSETQ. Here the CDR3 reads CASRPYRGGNLATNEKLFF. DNA for the CDR3: TGCGCCAGCAGGCCCTACCGGGGGGGGAACCTCGCAACTAATGAAAAACTGTTTTTT.

V usage is TRBV7-9 and J usage is TRBJ1-6; possible D gene TRBD1, 5 bases. CDR3 length: 16 residues. CDR1 is SEHNR and CDR2 is FQNEAQ in the germline V gene (reference sequence). Trimming cost V 3 bases and J 8 bases, with 17 bases left between them. The CDR3 reads CASSFFRDPSHSPLHF. The DNA for the CDR3 is TGTGCCAGCAGCTTCTTCAGGGACCCTAGTCATTCACCCCTCCACTTT.

This chain joins TRBV28 and TRBJ2-5; 8 nucleotides agree with TRBD2. This CDR3 spans 15 amino acids. Germline trimming cut 2 bases from V and 5 bases from J; bases unmatched to any gene: 7. Germline V CDR1 and CDR2: MDHEN, SYDVKM. CDR3 in amino acids: CASSLARTSIETQYF. In DNA form, the CDR3 reads TGTGCCAGCAGTTTAGCCCGGACTAGCATCGAGACCCAGTACTTC.

Concerning this clone itself: The junction differs from germline at one of its ends, possibly a read error. This sequence joins TRBV4-1 and TRBJ2-7, with D perhaps matching TRBD1 (6 bases). The CDR3 runs to 17 residues. Germline V gene lookup returns CDR1 MGHRA and CDR2 YSYEKL. CDR3 bases: TGCGCCAGCAGCCAAGAGGGGGCGCGTCCCCCCTCCGACGAGCAGTACTTC. Translating gives CASSQEGARPPSDEQYF.

The J gene is TRBJ2-3, the V gene TRBV18; 9 nucleotides match TRBD2. The length of the CDR3 is 15 residues. The V and J ends lost 5 bases and 2 bases, in that order; junction bases with no gene match: 5. Germline CDR1 KGHSH, CDR2 LQKENI. The CDR3 DNA reads as TGTGCCAGCTCAAGGAGCGGGGGGCACACAGATACGCAGTATTTT. Encoded protein: CASSRSGGHTDTQYF.